This T cell receptor beta chain was identified in a study of post-analysis software for immune sequencing data. Regarding the study as a whole: The study found significantly lower normalized Chao1 diversity in multiple sclerosis patients than in controls. With F measure, samples from one preparation batch clustered together strongly. TRBV segments more frequent in patients than in controls numbered roughly 5 and included TRBV5-6, TRBV5-1 and TRBV20-1.

The CDR3 totals 10 residues. Germline V gives CDR1 SGHRS, CDR2 YFSETQ. Unique molecular identifiers were built into the TCR beta cDNA libraries. When roughly 0.85 to 11 million T cells were used, they gave 500,000 or so cDNA molecules. MiXCR, run by TCRdb on the PCR reads, gives a single entry per CDR3 protein. The sample carries 350,000 to 450,000 distinct CDR3 sequences, 30% to 45% recorded once. A note on this clonotype: Its target is unknown. One junction end disagrees with the germline gene, perhaps due to a read error.

This clonotype was sampled from a girl aged 2 to 10 with multiple sclerosis. This chain uses TRBV5-1 with TRBJ2-1, with D tentatively TRBD2 (5 bases). The sample was blood. The CDR3 spells CTSGRNEQFF. The CDR3 DNA is TGCACCAGCGGCCGCAATGAGCAGTTCTTC.